One sample yielded the 27 T cell receptor beta chains listed below, sequenced in a study of long-term antiretroviral therapy in people with HIV. The libraries were made with immunoSEQ v3.0 at survey level. Method: immunoSEQ multiplex PCR; TCRdb's copy keeps in-frame clones and lacks some. The data show approximately 36,000 clones, about four fifths seen once. The source material was unsorted PBMCs, sampled 0.6 years after starting antiretroviral therapy. The receptors were gathered from a young man with HIV.

The V and J genes are TRBV29-1 and TRBJ2-1; D is perhaps TRBD2 (6 bases). CDR1 and CDR2 from the germline V gene are SQVTM and ANQGSEA. V gave up 3 bases and J gave up 3 bases, with 12 bases separating them. The CDR3 is 14 amino acids. The CDR3 DNA follows: TGCAGCGTTGACAGTAGCGGACTCTACAATGAGCAGTTCTTC. Its translation is CSVDSSGLYNEQFF.

The genes are TRBV28 and TRBJ1-2; TRBD1 matches 7 bases. The germline CDR1 and CDR2 sequences are MDHEN and SYDVKM. The trim removed 7 bases at V and 1 base at J, leaving 6 bases unmatched. The CDR3 consists of 14 residues. The CDR3 DNA is TGTGCCAGCACTATGGACAGGCATAACTATGGCTACACCTTC. It specifies CASTMDRHNYGYTF.

The DNA of the CDR3 is TGTGCCAGTAGTGTCAGACAGGGCGGTGAAGCTTTCTTT. It is translated as CASSVRQGGEAFF. This rearrangement joins TRBV19 to TRBJ1-1; 7 bases line up with TRBD1. Germline CDR1 is LNHDA and CDR2 is SQIVND (reference sequence). The CDR3 is 13 amino acids. V gave up 5 bases and J gave up 7 bases; unmatched junction bases: 7.

V gene TRBV5-1 combines with J gene TRBJ2-2, with D uncertain. CDR3 length: 13 residues. Trimming removed 4 bases from V and 6 bases from J, with 10 bases in between. CDR1 is SGHRS and CDR2 is YFSETQ in the germline V gene. The CDR3 nucleotides read TGCGCCAGCAGCGACGTGGATTCCGGGGAGCTGTTTTTT. Its protein product is CASSDVDSGELFF. The entire variable domain, with the rest obtained from reference TRBV5-1 and TRBJ2-2, is as follows: KAGVTQTPRYLIKTRGQQVTLSCSPISGHRSVSWYQQTPGQGLQFLFEYFSETQRNKGNFPGRFSGRQFSNSRSEMNVSTLELGDSALYLCASSDVDSGELFFGEGSRLTVL.

The V gene is TRBV7-9, the J gene TRBJ2-1; 10 bases match TRBD2. Trimming took 4 bases from V and 7 from J; bases not matched to a gene: 13. This CDR3 has 17 amino acids. Looked up from germline, CDR1 is SEHNR and CDR2 is FQNEAQ (reference sequence). In DNA form, the CDR3 reads TGTGCCAGCAGCTCCAAATGGGAGGCTAGCGGGAGTAATGAGCAGTTCTTC. As protein: CASSSKWEASGSNEQFF.

This clone turned up a few times. This chain joins TRBV10-3 and TRBJ2-6; D gene unclear. V lost 5 bases, J lost 4 bases, and 12 bases lay in between. Germline V CDR1 and CDR2: ENHRY, SYGVKD. The CDR3 spans 15 residues. CDR3 DNA: TGTGCCATCAGTCTTGGGTCTTTGGGGGCCAACGTCCTGACTTTC. Translating gives CAISLGSLGANVLTF.

This chain connects TRBV18 to TRBJ2-5; D not resolved. CDR1 and CDR2 from the germline V gene are KGHSH and LQKENI. V dropped 5 bases and J dropped 1 base, with 2 bases sitting between them. This CDR3 is 11 amino acids long. The CDR3 spells CASSSQETQYF. CDR3 sequence (DNA): TGTGCCAGCTCAAGCCAAGAGACCCAGTACTTC.

The chain has TRBV27 and TRBJ2-7; TRBD1 is a possible D gene (6 bases). The CDR3 is made up of 15 amino acids. Trimming shortened V by 2 bases and J by 3 bases, and 14 bases separated the two germline ends. The V gene's germline CDR1 is MNHEY and CDR2 SMNVEV (reference sequence). CDR3 nucleotides: TGTGCCAGCAGTTTAGGGACAAGTCCATTCTACGAGCAGTACTTC. Its protein is CASSLGTSPFYEQYF.

V gene TRBV28 combines with J gene TRBJ1-5, with 7 bases lining up with TRBD1. Germline V gene data show CDR1 as MDHEN and CDR2 as SYDVKM. Losses at the gene ends were 5 bases for V and 6 bases for J; bases not matched to a gene: 7. The CDR3 sequence is 14 residues long. CDR3 bases: TGTGCCAGCAGTCTACAGGGGATCGGTCAGCCCCAGCATTTT. This codes for CASSLQGIGQPQHF. The full variable domain, with the rest looked up from reference TRBV28 and TRBJ1-5, is DVKVTQSSRYLVKRTGEKVFLECVQDMDHENMFWYRQDPGLGLRLIYFSYDVKMKEKGDIPEGYSVSREKKERFSLILESASTNQTSMYLCASSLQGIGQPQHFGDGTRLSIL.

V gene TRBV7-9 combines with J gene TRBJ1-3; D remains unclear. Germline V CDR1 and CDR2: SEHNR, FQNEAQ (reference sequence). Trimming cost V 3 bases and J 4 bases, with 10 bases left between them. The CDR3 is 14 residues long. DNA of the CDR3: TGTGCCAGCAGCTTCGGGGATCCGGGAAACACCATATATTTT. It is translated as CASSFGDPGNTIYF.

This clone came up once. This chain uses TRBV19 with TRBJ2-7; D is unresolved. Trimming shortened V by 2 bases and J by 0 bases, and 11 bases separated the two germline ends. Germline CDR1 is LNHDA and CDR2 is SQIVND (reference sequence). CDR3 length: 15 amino acids. CDR3 sequence reads: CASSISGKPSYEQYF. The CDR3 DNA reads as TGTGCCAGTAGTATAAGTGGCAAACCCTCCTACGAGCAGTACTTC.

V usage is TRBV19 and J usage is TRBJ2-6; D remains unclear. Trimming stripped 5 bases from V and 0 bases from J, with 23 bases between. Germline V CDR1 and CDR2: LNHDA, SQIVND (reference sequence). The CDR3 runs to 20 residues. CDR3 DNA sequence: TGTGCCAGTAGTCCCCAATCCCCGGGCCTTATATCCTCTGGGGCCAACGTCCTGACTTTC. Its protein product is CASSPQSPGLISSGANVLTF.

This clone was detected once. CDR3 DNA: TGTGCCAGCAGTTTATTGGCCCCATACGCCCAGTACTTC. This translates into CASSLLAPYAQYF. The V and J genes are TRBV28 and TRBJ2-5; D gene uncertain. Trimming shortened V by 1 base and J by 9 bases, and 12 bases separated the two germline ends. This CDR3 contains 13 residues. Looked up from germline, CDR1 is MDHEN and CDR2 is SYDVKM.

The chain recombines TRBV2 with TRBJ2-1; the match to TRBD2 covers 7 bases. The CDR3 has 16 residues. V shed 6 bases and J 4 bases; nucleotides not matched to a gene: 12. From germline, CDR1 is SNHLY and CDR2 FYNNEI. The chain's CDR3 is CASRISGTGDYNEQFF. CDR3 DNA: TGTGCCAGCAGAATCAGCGGGACGGGGGATTACAATGAGCAGTTCTTC.

The table lists this clone with a few counts. The chain combines TRBV19 with TRBJ2-7; D possibly corresponds to TRBD1 (6 bases). The germline gives CDR1 LNHDA, CDR2 SQIVND (reference sequence). The V and J ends lost 1 base and 6 bases respectively, with 10 bases between them. This CDR3 spans 13 amino acids. The CDR3 region has the DNA TGTGCCAGTAGTATAGCAGGGGCGGTCGAGCAGTACTTC. This codes for CASSIAGAVEQYF.

This clone was seen only a few times. The gene calls are TRBV6-1 and TRBJ2-7; D uncertain. Germline V gene data show CDR1 as MNHNS and CDR2 as SASEGT. CDR3 size: 14 residues. V was pared by 4 bases and J by 1 base, with 11 bases between. This CDR3 is CASSAASGSYEQYF. CDR3 sequence (DNA): TGTGCCAGCAGTGCAGCAAGTGGGTCCTACGAGCAGTACTTC.

This rearrangement joins TRBV7-2 to TRBJ1-1, with D unresolved. Per the germline V gene, CDR1 is SGHTA and CDR2 is FQGNSA. The length of the CDR3 is 13 residues. The V end was cut by 6 bases, the J end by 5 bases, with 13 bases between. The CDR3 nucleotides are TGTGCCAGCAGTTTGACCGGGAGGACTGAAGCTTTCTTT. Translating gives CASSLTGRTEAFF.

The genes are TRBV28 and TRBJ1-1, with D perhaps TRBD1 (5 bases). V lost 3 bases to trimming and J lost 0 bases, with 8 bases between them. The CDR3 covers 14 residues. In germline, CDR1 is MDHEN, CDR2 SYDVKM. The CDR3 DNA reads as TGTGCCAGCAGTTTGACAGCAATGAACACTGAAGCTTTCTTT. It is translated as CASSLTAMNTEAFF.

This clone has only one observation. The chain carries TRBV10-2 and TRBJ1-1; no definite D call. Germline CDR1 is WSHSY and CDR2 is SAAADI. The CDR3 loop spans 14 amino acids. Trimming pared 6 bases from V and 1 base from J, leaving 12 bases between. DNA for the CDR3: TGCGCCAGCAGGAAAAAGACGGCGAACACTGAAGCTTTCTTT. It specifies CASRKKTANTEAFF.

The chain recombines TRBV28 with TRBJ1-2; D is possibly TRBD1 (6 bases). V lost 3 bases to trimming and J lost 4 bases, with 9 bases between them. CDR1 and CDR2 from the germline V gene are MDHEN and SYDVKM. The CDR3 length is 13 residues. CDR3: CASSFPQGYGYTF. CDR3 nucleotide sequence: TGTGCCAGCAGTTTCCCACAGGGCTATGGCTACACCTTC.

The V gene is TRBV5-4, the J gene TRBJ2-1, with TRBD2 identical over 8 bases. After removal of 6 bases from V and 7 bases from J, the junction contained 15 bases not matched to a gene. The germline gives CDR1 SGHNT, CDR2 YYREEE (reference sequence). The CDR3 is 16 amino acids. The DNA of the CDR3 is TGTGCCAGCAACTTAAAACCTAGCGGGCAAGGGAATGAGCAGTTCTTC. It yields the protein CASNLKPSGQGNEQFF.

The CDR3, as DNA: TGTGCCAGCAGCCGCACTGGACAGGGAGAGACCCAGTACTTC. Amino acids: CASSRTGQGETQYF. The J gene is TRBJ2-5, the V gene TRBV13; 8 bases are a match to TRBD1. With 5 bases clipped from V and 4 bases from J, the junction kept 6 bases outside the gene matches. The CDR3 consists of 14 residues. CDR1 is PRHDT and CDR2 is FYEKMQ in the germline V gene (reference sequence).

The gene calls are TRBV7-2 and TRBJ2-2; D gene unclear. The CDR3 runs to 15 residues. V lost 4 bases, J lost 4 bases, and 13 bases lay in between. The germline V gene encodes CDR1 SGHTA and CDR2 FQGNSA. The CDR3 sequence is CASSSDYSFTGELFF. CDR3 DNA sequence: TGTGCCAGCAGCTCGGATTACAGTTTCACCGGGGAGCTGTTTTTT.

The chain links TRBV5-5 to TRBJ1-5; D might be TRBD1 (5 bases). Germline CDR1 is SGHKS and CDR2 is YYEKEE (reference sequence). Trimming took 5 bases from V and 0 from J, leaving 9 bases between them. CDR3 length: 14 amino acids. CDR3 amino acids: CASRGQNSNQPQHF. The CDR3 bases are TGTGCCAGCAGGGGGCAGAATAGCAATCAGCCCCAGCATTTT.

This chain links TRBV19 with TRBJ1-5, with D tentatively TRBD1 (5 bases). CDR3 length: 14 residues. The V gene lost 6 bases and the J gene lost 4 bases, with 13 bases spanning the gap. In germline, CDR1 is LNHDA, CDR2 SQIVND (reference sequence). The CDR3 region is CASSDRDSNQPQHF. The CDR3 DNA follows: TGTGCCAGTAGCGACCGGGACTCAAATCAGCCCCAGCATTTT. Full variable domain (rest looked up from reference TRBV19 and TRBJ1-5): DGGITQSPKYLFRKEGQNVTLSCEQNLNHDAMYWYRQDPGQGLRLIYYSQIVNDFQKGDIAEGYSVSREKKESFPLTVTSAQKNPTAFYLCASSDRDSNQPQHFGDGTRLSIL.

V is TRBV5-6 and J is TRBJ2-7; maybe TRBD2 (5 bases). This CDR3 has 14 amino acids. The V end lost 1 base, the J end lost 6 bases, and 14 bases lay between the germline ends. In germline, CDR1 is SGHDT, CDR2 YYEEEE. CDR3 in amino acids: CASSLSAGYREQYF. CDR3 sequence (DNA): TGTGCCAGCAGCTTGTCTGCGGGTTATCGCGAGCAGTACTTC.

This clone came up a few times. This chain links TRBV30 with TRBJ1-5; 7 nucleotides agree with TRBD1. The length of the CDR3 is 13 residues. CDR1 is GTSNPN and CDR2 is SVGIG in the germline V gene (reference sequence). V dropped 6 bases and J dropped 4; count of bases not matched to a gene: 6. The CDR3 sequence: CACSGQLNQPQHF. CDR3 in DNA: TGTGCCTGCTCGGGACAGCTAAATCAGCCCCAGCATTTT.